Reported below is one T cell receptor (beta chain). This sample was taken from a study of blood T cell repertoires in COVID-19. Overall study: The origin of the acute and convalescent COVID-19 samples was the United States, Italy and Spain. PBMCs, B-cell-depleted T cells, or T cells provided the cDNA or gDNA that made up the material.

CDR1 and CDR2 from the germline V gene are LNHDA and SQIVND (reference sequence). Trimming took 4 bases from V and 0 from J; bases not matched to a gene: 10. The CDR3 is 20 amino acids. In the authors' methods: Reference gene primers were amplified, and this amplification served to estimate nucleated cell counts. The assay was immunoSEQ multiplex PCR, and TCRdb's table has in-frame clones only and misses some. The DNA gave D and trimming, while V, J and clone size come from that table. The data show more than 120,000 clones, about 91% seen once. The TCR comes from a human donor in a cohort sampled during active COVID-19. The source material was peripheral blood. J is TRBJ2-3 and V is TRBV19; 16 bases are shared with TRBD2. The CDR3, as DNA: TGTGCCAGTAGTACACGATCCGGGACTAGCGGGGGGGGTAGCACAGATACGCAGTATTTT. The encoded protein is CASSTRSGTSGGGSTDTQYF. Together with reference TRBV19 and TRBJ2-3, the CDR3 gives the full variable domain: DGGITQSPKYLFRKEGQNVTLSCEQNLNHDAMYWYRQDPGQGLRLIYYSQIVNDFQKGDIAEGYSVSREKKESFPLTVTSAQKNPTAFYLCASSTRSGTSGGGSTDTQYFGPGTRLTVL.